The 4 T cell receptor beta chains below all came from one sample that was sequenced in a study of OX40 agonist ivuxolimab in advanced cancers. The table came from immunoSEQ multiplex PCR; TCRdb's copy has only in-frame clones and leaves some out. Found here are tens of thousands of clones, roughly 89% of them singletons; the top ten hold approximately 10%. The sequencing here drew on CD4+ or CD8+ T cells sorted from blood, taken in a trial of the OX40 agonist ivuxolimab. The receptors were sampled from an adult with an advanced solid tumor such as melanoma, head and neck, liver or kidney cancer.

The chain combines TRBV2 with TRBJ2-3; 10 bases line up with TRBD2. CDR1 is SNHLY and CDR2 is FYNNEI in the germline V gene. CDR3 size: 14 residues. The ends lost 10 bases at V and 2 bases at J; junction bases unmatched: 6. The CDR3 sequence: CANALAGTTDTQYF. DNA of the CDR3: TGTGCCAACGCACTAGCGGGGACCACAGATACGCAGTATTTT.

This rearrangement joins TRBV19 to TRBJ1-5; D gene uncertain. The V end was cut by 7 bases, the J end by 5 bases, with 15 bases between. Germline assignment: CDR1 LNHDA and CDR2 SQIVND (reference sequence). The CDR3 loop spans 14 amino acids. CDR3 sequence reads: CASNPRAIDQPQHF. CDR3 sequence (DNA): TGTGCCAGTAACCCCCGGGCTATAGATCAGCCCCAGCATTTT.

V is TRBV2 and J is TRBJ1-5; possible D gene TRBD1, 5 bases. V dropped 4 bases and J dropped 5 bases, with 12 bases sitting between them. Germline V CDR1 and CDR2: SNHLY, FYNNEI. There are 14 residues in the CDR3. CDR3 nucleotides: TGTGCCAGCAGTGGCCAGGGAATCCATCAGCCCCAGCATTTT. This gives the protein CASSGQGIHQPQHF.

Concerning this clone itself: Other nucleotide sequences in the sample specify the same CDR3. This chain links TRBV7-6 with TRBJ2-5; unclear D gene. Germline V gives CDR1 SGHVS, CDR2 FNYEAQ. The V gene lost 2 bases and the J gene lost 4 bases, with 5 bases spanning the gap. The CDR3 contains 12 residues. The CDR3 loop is CASSLKGETQYF. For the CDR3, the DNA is TGTGCCAGCAGCTTAAAGGGAGAGACCCAGTACTTC.